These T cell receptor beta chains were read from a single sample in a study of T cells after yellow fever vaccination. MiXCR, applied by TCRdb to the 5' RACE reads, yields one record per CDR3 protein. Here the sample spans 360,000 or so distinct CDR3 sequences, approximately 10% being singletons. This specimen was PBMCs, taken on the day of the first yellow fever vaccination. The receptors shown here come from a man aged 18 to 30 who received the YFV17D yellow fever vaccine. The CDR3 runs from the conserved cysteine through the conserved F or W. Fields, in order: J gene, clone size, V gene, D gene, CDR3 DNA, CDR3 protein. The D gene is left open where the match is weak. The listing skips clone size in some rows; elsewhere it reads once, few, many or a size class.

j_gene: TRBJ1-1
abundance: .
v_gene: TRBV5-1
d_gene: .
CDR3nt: TGCGCCAGCAGCAGGGAGGTGAACACTGAAGCTTTCTTT
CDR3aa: CASSREVNTEAFF

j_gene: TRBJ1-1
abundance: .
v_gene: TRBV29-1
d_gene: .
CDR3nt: TGCAGCTTCCCGCGGGAGACTGAAGCTTTCTTT
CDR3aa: CSFPRETEAFF

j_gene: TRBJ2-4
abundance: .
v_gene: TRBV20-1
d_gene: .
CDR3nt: TGCAGTGCTGCCGACATGGGACGAAACATTCAGTACTTC
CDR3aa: CSAADMGRNIQYF

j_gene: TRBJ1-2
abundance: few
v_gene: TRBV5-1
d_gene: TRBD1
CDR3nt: TGCGCCAGCAGCTTGGGGACAGGGTCGGGCGGCTACACCTTC
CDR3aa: CASSLGTGSGGYTF

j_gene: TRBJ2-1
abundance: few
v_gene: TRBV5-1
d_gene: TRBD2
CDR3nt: TGCGCCAGCAGCTTGATGGCTAGCGGTCACAATGAGCAGTTCTTC
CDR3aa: CASSLMASGHNEQFF

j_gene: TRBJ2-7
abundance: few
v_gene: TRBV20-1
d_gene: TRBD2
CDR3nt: TGCAGTGCTCAAACTAGCGGGGGGGCCAACGAGCAGTACTTC
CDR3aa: CSAQTSGGANEQYF

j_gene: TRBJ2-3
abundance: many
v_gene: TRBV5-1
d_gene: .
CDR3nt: TGCGCCAGCGGGGTATCGGGAGATACGCAGTATTTT
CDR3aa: CASGVSGDTQYF

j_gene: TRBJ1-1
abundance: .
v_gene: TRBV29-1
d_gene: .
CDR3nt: TGCAGCGTTGAGGTGGACAGAAACACTGAAGCTTTCTTT
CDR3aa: CSVEVDRNTEAFF

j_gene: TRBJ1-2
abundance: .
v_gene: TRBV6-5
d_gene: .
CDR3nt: TGTGCCAGCAGTTACGATCTTTCGTCGGATTTCGACGGCTACACCTTC
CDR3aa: CASSYDLSSDFDGYTF

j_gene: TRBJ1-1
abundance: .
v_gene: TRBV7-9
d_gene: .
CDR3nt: TGTGCCGGCAGCGGACATTTGAACACTGAAGCTTTCTTT
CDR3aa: CAGSGHLNTEAFF

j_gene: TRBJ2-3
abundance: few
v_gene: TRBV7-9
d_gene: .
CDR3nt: TGTGCCAGCACCTTCGACTTATCACCCTCCCGGCAGTATTTT
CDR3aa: CASTFDLSPSRQYF

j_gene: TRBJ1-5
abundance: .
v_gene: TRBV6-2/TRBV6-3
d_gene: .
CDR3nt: TGTGCCAGCAGCGAGTCACACGGCGGAGTTCTTAAGCATTTT
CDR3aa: CASSESHGGVLKHF

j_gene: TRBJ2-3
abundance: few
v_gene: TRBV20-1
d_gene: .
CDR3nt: TGCAGTGCTACCGTTCGGGGCGATACGCAGTATTTT
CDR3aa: CSATVRGDTQYF

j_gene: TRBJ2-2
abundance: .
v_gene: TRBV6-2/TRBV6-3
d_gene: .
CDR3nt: TGTGCCACAGGGACATCCGGGGAGCTGTTTTTT
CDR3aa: CATGTSGELFF

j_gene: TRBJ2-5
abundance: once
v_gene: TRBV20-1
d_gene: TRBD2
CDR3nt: TGCAGTGCTAGACTAGCGGGGGGTCTGGGGGAGACCCAGTACTTC
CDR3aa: CSARLAGGLGETQYF

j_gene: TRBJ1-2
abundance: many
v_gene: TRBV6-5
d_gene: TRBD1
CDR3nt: TGTGCCAGCAGTTACGAGTGGGACAGGGGGCTGGGCGGCTACACCTTC
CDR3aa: CASSYEWDRGLGGYTF

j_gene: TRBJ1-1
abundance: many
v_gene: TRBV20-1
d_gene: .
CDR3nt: TGCAGTGCCAGACACTCCTCGGGGGAAGCTTTCTTT
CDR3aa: CSARHSSGEAFF

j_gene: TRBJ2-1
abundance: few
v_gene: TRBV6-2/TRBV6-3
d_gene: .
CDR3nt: TGTGCCAGCAGCCAAGTAGGAGAAGCCGGTGAGCAGTTCTTC
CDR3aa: CASSQVGEAGEQFF

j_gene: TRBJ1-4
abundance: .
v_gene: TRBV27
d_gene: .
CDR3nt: TGTGCCAGCAAAATGGAGGCAGACCATTATGGTGAAAAACTGTTTTTT
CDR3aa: CASKMEADHYGEKLFF

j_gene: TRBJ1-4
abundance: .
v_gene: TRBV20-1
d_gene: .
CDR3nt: TGCAGTGCTAGAGAGGGGCTGACTAATGAAAAACTGTTTTTT
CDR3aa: CSAREGLTNEKLFF

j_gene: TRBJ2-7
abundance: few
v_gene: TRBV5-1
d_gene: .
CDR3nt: TGCGCCAGCAGCCCTAAGCTCACAGGGACCGAGCAGTACTTC
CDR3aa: CASSPKLTGTEQYF

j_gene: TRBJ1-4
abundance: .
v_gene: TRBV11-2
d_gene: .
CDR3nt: TGTGCCAGCAGCGCCACCTCCAGACGGGGCTCCCCCGCAACTAATGAAAAACTGTTTTTT
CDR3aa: CASSATSRRGSPATNEKLFF

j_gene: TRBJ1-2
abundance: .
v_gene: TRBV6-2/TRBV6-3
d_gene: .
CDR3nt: TGTGCCAGCAGTAAGCCACGGATGTATGGCTACACCTTC
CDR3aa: CASSKPRMYGYTF

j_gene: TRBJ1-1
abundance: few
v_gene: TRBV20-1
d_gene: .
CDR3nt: TGCAGTGCTACCCGAGGTGGATTGAACACTGAAGCTTTCTTT
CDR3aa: CSATRGGLNTEAFF

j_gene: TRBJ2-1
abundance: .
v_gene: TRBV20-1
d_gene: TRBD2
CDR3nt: TGCAGTGCTAGAGATCGGAGCGGGGCCGGGCGGAATGAGCAGTTCTTC
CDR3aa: CSARDRSGAGRNEQFF

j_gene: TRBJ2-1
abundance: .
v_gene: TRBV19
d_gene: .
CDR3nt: TGTGCCAGTACCCGGCCCGGGAGCTTTTACAATGAGCAGTTCTTC
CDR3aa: CASTRPGSFYNEQFF

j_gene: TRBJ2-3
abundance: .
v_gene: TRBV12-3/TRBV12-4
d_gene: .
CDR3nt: TGTGCCAGCAGTTTTATTCCCCTCGGAGCACGACGGACCAGAACCCGCACAGATACGCAGTATTTT
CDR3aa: CASSFIPLGARRTRTRTDTQYF

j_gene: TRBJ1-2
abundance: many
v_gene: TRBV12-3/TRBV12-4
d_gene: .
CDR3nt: TGTGCCAGCAGTCCCAGCGGGGGAGCATATGGCTACACCTTC
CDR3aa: CASSPSGGAYGYTF

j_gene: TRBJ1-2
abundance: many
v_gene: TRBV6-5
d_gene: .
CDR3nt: TGTGCCAGCAGCCGCAATCCTGTGGGGGGGGGCTACACCTTC
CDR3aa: CASSRNPVGGGYTF

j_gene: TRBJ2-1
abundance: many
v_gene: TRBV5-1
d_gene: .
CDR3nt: TGCGCCAGCAGCTCTGTACAGGGAACCGCGCAGGGGGGGCAGTTCTTC
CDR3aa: CASSSVQGTAQGGQFF

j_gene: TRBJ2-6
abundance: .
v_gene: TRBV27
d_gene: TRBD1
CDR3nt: TGTGCCAGCAGTCCCGGGACAGGGCGGAGGAGAACTGGGGCCAACGTCCTGACTTTC
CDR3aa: CASSPGTGRRRTGANVLTF

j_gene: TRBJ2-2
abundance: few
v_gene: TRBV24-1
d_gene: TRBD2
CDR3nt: TGTGCCACCAGGAGCGGGAAGGGCAACACCGGGGAGCTGTTTTTT
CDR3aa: CATRSGKGNTGELFF

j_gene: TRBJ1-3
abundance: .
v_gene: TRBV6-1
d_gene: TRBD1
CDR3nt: TGTGCCAGCAGAATGGGACAGAACTCTGGAAACACCATATATTTT
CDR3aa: CASRMGQNSGNTIYF

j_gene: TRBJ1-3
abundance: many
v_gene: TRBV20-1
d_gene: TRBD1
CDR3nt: TGCAGTGCTAGAGATTCGGGACAGGCGAGAAACACCATATATTTT
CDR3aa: CSARDSGQARNTIYF

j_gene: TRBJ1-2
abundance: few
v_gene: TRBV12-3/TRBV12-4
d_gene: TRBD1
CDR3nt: TGTGCCAGCAGCCGACAGGGAATTCGTGGCTACACCTTC
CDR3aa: CASSRQGIRGYTF

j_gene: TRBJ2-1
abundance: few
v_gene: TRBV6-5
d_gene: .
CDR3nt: TGTGCCAGCAGTTACGGAGGAGATGAGCAGTTCTTC
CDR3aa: CASSYGGDEQFF

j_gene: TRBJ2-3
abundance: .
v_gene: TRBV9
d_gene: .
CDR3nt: TGTGCCAGCAGCGTAGAGCTATATTCACCAGATACGCAGTATTTT
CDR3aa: CASSVELYSPDTQYF

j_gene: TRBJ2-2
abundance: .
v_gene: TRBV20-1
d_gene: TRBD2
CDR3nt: TGCAGTGCTAGACTAGCGGGGGGTGTCGGGGAGCTGTTTTTT
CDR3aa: CSARLAGGVGELFF

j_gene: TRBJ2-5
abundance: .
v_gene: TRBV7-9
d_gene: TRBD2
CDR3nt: TGTGCCAGCAGCTTAGCGTCATCTAGCGGGGTGGAGACCCAGTACTTC
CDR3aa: CASSLASSSGVETQYF